This section outlines one T cell receptor beta chain sequence together with its context. Its antigen is unknown. There are no base qualities to consult, and no much larger clone falls within one base. The collaborating institutions used their own protocols to collect whole blood in K2EDTA tubes. Collaborator samples were shipped for TCRbeta analysis as frozen whole blood, isolated PBMCs, or DNA extracted from either sample type. TCRbeta CDR3 regions were amplified from genomic DNA using the immunoSEQ Assay, a bias-controlled multiplex PCR. The study's processing was this. The number of nucleated cells in each sample was estimated by amplification of reference gene primers within the assay. Sequence reads were collapsed and filtered to measure the absolute abundance of every unique TCRbeta CDR3 rearrangement. For each sample, productive Simpson clonality was calculated as the square root of Simpson's diversity index across productive rearrangements. In TCRdb, the immuneACCESS table is reduced to in-frame sequences with V and J assigned. These tables do not hold every clone; where another copy was compared, an unresolved V gene accounts for under half, and the others remain unexplained. The DNA gave D and trimming, while V, J and clone size come from that table. The table for this sample lists around 95,000 clones; just under 80% of them were counted only once. Approximately 31% of the sample belongs to the ten largest clones.

The data were obtained in a study of blood T cell repertoires in COVID-19 (dated by TCRdb to about 2020). About the study as a whole: Collaborator samples came from the United States, Italy and Spain and covered acute and convalescent phases of COVID-19. The prospective study material was composed of cDNA or gDNA derived from T cells, B-cell-depleted T cells, or PBMCs. The dataset comprised deeply sampled blood TCRbeta repertoires from subjects exposed to, actively infected with, or recovered from COVID-19. The repertoires were released in a freely available public database meant as a resource for research on the immune response to SARS-CoV-2. Samples came from the ongoing ImmuneRACE study (first 160 participants) plus 1,254 subjects from 6 global collaborators. A de-identified subject ID, COVID-19 status, age in years and sex were almost always included in the sample metadata. Where available, HLA class I and class II types were taken from metadata supplied by the sample provider and were not determined by assay-based typing.

Between the V and J ends, shortened by 4 bases and 7 bases respectively, the junction contains 14 bases. Its CDR3 holds 13 amino acids, cysteine through phenylalanine. CDR3 DNA is the only sequence kept; it has 39 bases, read in frame from the first base. Looking up the germline V gene (reference sequence) yields CDR1 LNHDA and CDR2 SQIVND. General study outcomes and caveats: The amount of clinical and demographic metadata varied by source and participant and was provided uncurated.

In this chain, TRBV19 is recombined with TRBJ2-7; a tentative D match to TRBD1 spans 8 bases. Sequencing was carried out using peripheral blood. The receptor was isolated from a man between 65 and 85 years old with active or convalescent COVID-19. The nucleotides are TGTGCCAGTAGTACGATACAGGGGGGGGAGCAGTACTTC. This sequence encodes CASSTIQGGEQYF.